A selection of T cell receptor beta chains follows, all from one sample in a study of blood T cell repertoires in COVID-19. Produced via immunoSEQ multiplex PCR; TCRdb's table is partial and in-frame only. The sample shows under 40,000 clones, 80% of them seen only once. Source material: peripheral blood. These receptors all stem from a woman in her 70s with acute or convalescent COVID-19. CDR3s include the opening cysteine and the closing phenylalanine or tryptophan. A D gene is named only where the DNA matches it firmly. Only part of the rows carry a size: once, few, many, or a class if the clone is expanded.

CDR3aa: CASSVLSGGGEQYF
CDR3nt: TGTGCCAGCAGCGTTTTAAGCGGGGGCGGGGAGCAGTACTTC
v_gene: TRBV9
d_gene: TRBD2
j_gene: TRBJ2-7
abundance: -

CDR3aa: CASSMSFGTSTNEQFF
CDR3nt: TGTGCCAGTAGTATGTCCTTCGGCACTAGCACCAATGAGCAGTTCTTC
v_gene: TRBV19
d_gene: -
j_gene: TRBJ2-1
abundance: -

CDR3aa: CASSEARVNTEAFF
CDR3nt: TGTGCCAGCAGTGAAGCTCGGGTGAACACTGAAGCTTTCTTT
v_gene: TRBV2
d_gene: -
j_gene: TRBJ1-1
abundance: few

CDR3aa: CASSFRRRGQGRPSEQYF
CDR3nt: TGTGCCAGCAGCTTTCGTCGACGGGGACAGGGGAGGCCCTCCGAGCAGTACTTC
v_gene: TRBV7-8
d_gene: TRBD1
j_gene: TRBJ2-7
abundance: -

CDR3aa: CASSVQGAGETQYF
CDR3nt: TGTGCCAGCAGTGTCCAGGGGGCCGGTGAGACCCAGTACTTC
v_gene: TRBV3-1/TRBV3-2
d_gene: TRBD1
j_gene: TRBJ2-5
abundance: -

CDR3aa: CASSLGAGAPYEQYF
CDR3nt: TGCGCCAGCAGCTTGGGGGCGGGAGCCCCCTACGAGCAGTACTTC
v_gene: TRBV5-1
d_gene: TRBD2
j_gene: TRBJ2-7
abundance: -

CDR3aa: CASSLPASTSGANVLTF
CDR3nt: TGTGCCAGCAGCCTCCCGGCCTCGACATCTGGAGCCAACGTCCTGACTTTC
v_gene: TRBV5-8
d_gene: -
j_gene: TRBJ2-6
abundance: few

CDR3aa: CASSPGTLARETQYF
CDR3nt: TGTGCCAGTAGTCCCGGGACTCTCGCCCGGGAGACCCAGTACTTC
v_gene: TRBV19
d_gene: -
j_gene: TRBJ2-5
abundance: -

CDR3aa: CASSPLRTGVGNTEAFF
CDR3nt: TGTGCCAGCAGCCCCCTTAGGACAGGGGTAGGGAACACTGAAGCTTTCTTT
v_gene: TRBV9
d_gene: TRBD1
j_gene: TRBJ1-1
abundance: once

CDR3aa: CASSLGTGLGGTFF
CDR3nt: TGTGCCAGCAGTTTAGGAACGGGACTCGGGGGAACTTTCTTT
v_gene: TRBV28
d_gene: -
j_gene: TRBJ1-1
abundance: -

CDR3aa: CASSFSGGQGRIGYTF
CDR3nt: TGCGCCAGCAGCTTTTCTGGGGGACAGGGAAGAATTGGCTACACCTTC
v_gene: TRBV5-1
d_gene: TRBD1
j_gene: TRBJ1-2
abundance: -

CDR3aa: CASLSGRPREGQYF
CDR3nt: TGTGCCAGCCTTAGCGGGAGACCGCGGGAGGGGCAGTATTTT
v_gene: TRBV7-4
d_gene: TRBD2
j_gene: TRBJ2-3
abundance: -

CDR3aa: CASRPGQGLDGYTF
CDR3nt: TGTGCCAGCAGGCCGGGACAGGGGCTAGATGGCTACACCTTC
v_gene: TRBV6-5
d_gene: TRBD1
j_gene: TRBJ1-2
abundance: -

CDR3aa: CSVALAKAYNEQFF
CDR3nt: TGCAGCGTTGCACTAGCAAAAGCATACAATGAGCAGTTCTTC
v_gene: TRBV29-1
d_gene: -
j_gene: TRBJ2-1
abundance: -

CDR3aa: CASSQDLDSPNEQFF
CDR3nt: TGTGCCAGCAGCCAAGATTTAGACTCACCGAATGAGCAGTTCTTC
v_gene: TRBV4-2
d_gene: -
j_gene: TRBJ2-1
abundance: -

CDR3aa: CASSLLDQGWRDTQYF
CDR3nt: TGTGCCAGCAGCCTCCTGGATCAGGGGTGGAGAGATACGCAGTATTTT
v_gene: TRBV3-1/TRBV3-2
d_gene: -
j_gene: TRBJ2-3
abundance: once

CDR3aa: CASSHPGGYTF
CDR3nt: TGTGCCAGCAGTCACCCCGGGGGCTACACCTTC
v_gene: TRBV6-5
d_gene: -
j_gene: TRBJ1-2
abundance: -

CDR3aa: CASSYVGGSYEQYF
CDR3nt: TGTGCCAGCAGTTACGTAGGGGGCTCCTACGAGCAGTACTTC
v_gene: TRBV6-5
d_gene: -
j_gene: TRBJ2-7
abundance: -

CDR3aa: CASSLNPGGLYEQYF
CDR3nt: TGTGCCAGCAGCTTAAATCCAGGGGGATTATACGAGCAGTACTTC
v_gene: TRBV7-8
d_gene: TRBD1
j_gene: TRBJ2-7
abundance: -

CDR3aa: CSVRDRGGTEAFF
CDR3nt: TGCAGCGTTCGAGACAGGGGCGGGACTGAAGCTTTCTTT
v_gene: TRBV29-1
d_gene: TRBD1
j_gene: TRBJ1-1
abundance: few

CDR3aa: CASSLAGLGETQYF
CDR3nt: TGCGCCAGCAGCTTGGCGGGACTCGGGGAGACCCAGTACTTC
v_gene: TRBV5-1
d_gene: -
j_gene: TRBJ2-5
abundance: -

CDR3aa: CASSTDRGPEAFF
CDR3nt: TGTGCCAGCAGTACGGACAGGGGGCCTGAAGCTTTCTTT
v_gene: TRBV2
d_gene: TRBD1
j_gene: TRBJ1-1
abundance: -

CDR3aa: CASSTGQGVYQPQHF
CDR3nt: TGTGCCAGCAGTACAGGACAGGGGGTTTATCAGCCCCAGCATTTT
v_gene: TRBV28
d_gene: TRBD1
j_gene: TRBJ1-5
abundance: once

CDR3aa: CASSDPGQNTGELFF
CDR3nt: TGCGCCAGCAGTGACCCGGGACAGAACACCGGGGAGCTGTTTTTT
v_gene: TRBV10-1
d_gene: -
j_gene: TRBJ2-2
abundance: -

CDR3aa: CASRGRGHGNQPQHF
CDR3nt: TGTGCCAGTAGGGGCAGGGGCCATGGCAATCAGCCCCAGCATTTT
v_gene: TRBV19
d_gene: -
j_gene: TRBJ1-5
abundance: -

CDR3aa: CAISEGGQGGGYTF
CDR3nt: TGTGCCATCAGTGAGGGGGGACAGGGTGGCGGCTACACCTTC
v_gene: TRBV10-3
d_gene: TRBD1
j_gene: TRBJ1-2
abundance: -

CDR3aa: CSVDRGLNTEAFF
CDR3nt: TGCAGCGTTGACAGGGGCTTGAACACTGAAGCTTTCTTT
v_gene: TRBV29-1
d_gene: -
j_gene: TRBJ1-1
abundance: -

CDR3aa: CASSLASSGQGFLQPEAFF
CDR3nt: TGTGCCAGCAGCTTAGCCTCCTCGGGACAGGGGTTTCTCCAGCCTGAAGCTTTCTTT
v_gene: TRBV7-9
d_gene: TRBD1
j_gene: TRBJ1-1
abundance: -

CDR3aa: CATGEGRYGYTF
CDR3nt: TGTGCCACCGGGGAGGGAAGGTATGGCTACACCTTC
v_gene: TRBV10-3
d_gene: -
j_gene: TRBJ1-2
abundance: once

CDR3aa: CASSLGAGPQETQYF
CDR3nt: TGCGCCAGCAGCTTGGGAGCGGGGCCCCAAGAGACCCAGTACTTC
v_gene: TRBV5-1
d_gene: TRBD2
j_gene: TRBJ2-5
abundance: once

CDR3aa: CAIRKETMNTEAFF
CDR3nt: TGTGCCATCAGGAAAGAAACTATGAACACTGAAGCTTTCTTT
v_gene: TRBV10-3
d_gene: -
j_gene: TRBJ1-1
abundance: -

CDR3aa: CASSLVGGGETQYF
CDR3nt: TGTGCCAGCAGCCTCGTTGGGGGCGGCGAGACCCAGTACTTC
v_gene: TRBV7-2
d_gene: -
j_gene: TRBJ2-5
abundance: -

CDR3aa: CASNRDSRETQYF
CDR3nt: TGTGCCAGCAACCGGGACAGTCGAGAGACCCAGTACTTC
v_gene: TRBV2
d_gene: TRBD1
j_gene: TRBJ2-5
abundance: -

CDR3aa: CSARQNTEAFF
CDR3nt: TGCAGTGCTAGACAGAACACTGAAGCTTTCTTT
v_gene: TRBV20-1
d_gene: -
j_gene: TRBJ1-1
abundance: -

CDR3aa: CASSQEWSGRATDTQYF
CDR3nt: TGTGCCAGCAGCCAAGAGTGGAGCGGGAGGGCCACAGATACGCAGTATTTT
v_gene: TRBV3-1/TRBV3-2
d_gene: TRBD2
j_gene: TRBJ2-3
abundance: -

CDR3aa: CASSEGTGVAKNIQYF
CDR3nt: TGTGCCAGCAGCGAGGGGACAGGTGTAGCCAAAAACATTCAGTACTTC
v_gene: TRBV9
d_gene: TRBD1
j_gene: TRBJ2-4
abundance: -

CDR3aa: CASTLFEGANYGYTF
CDR3nt: TGTGCCAGCACCCTGTTCGAGGGAGCTAACTATGGCTACACCTTC
v_gene: TRBV6-5
d_gene: -
j_gene: TRBJ1-2
abundance: few

CDR3aa: CASSHPFSGEAGRFNEQYF
CDR3nt: TGTGCCAGCAGTCACCCTTTTTCCGGAGAAGCAGGGAGGTTCAACGAGCAGTACTTC
v_gene: TRBV6-6
d_gene: -
j_gene: TRBJ2-7
abundance: -

CDR3aa: CASSGRREETQYF
CDR3nt: TGTGCCAGCAGCGGCAGGCGGGAAGAGACCCAGTACTTC
v_gene: TRBV7-9
d_gene: -
j_gene: TRBJ2-5
abundance: -

CDR3aa: CASSLVRQDYGYTF
CDR3nt: TGTGCCAGCAGCTTAGTACGCCAGGACTATGGCTACACCTTC
v_gene: TRBV11-2
d_gene: -
j_gene: TRBJ1-2
abundance: -

CDR3aa: CASSEGGDTEAFF
CDR3nt: TGTGCCAGCAGTGAGGGGGGGGATACTGAAGCTTTCTTT
v_gene: TRBV2
d_gene: -
j_gene: TRBJ1-1
abundance: -

CDR3aa: CASSPDGTSGFQETQYF
CDR3nt: TGTGCCAGCAGCCCGGACGGGACTAGCGGTTTCCAAGAGACCCAGTACTTC
v_gene: TRBV3-1/TRBV3-2
d_gene: TRBD2
j_gene: TRBJ2-5
abundance: once

CDR3aa: CASSLAGQGADEQYF
CDR3nt: TGTGCCAGCAGCTTGGCAGGACAGGGGGCCGACGAGCAGTACTTC
v_gene: TRBV5-6
d_gene: TRBD1
j_gene: TRBJ2-7
abundance: -